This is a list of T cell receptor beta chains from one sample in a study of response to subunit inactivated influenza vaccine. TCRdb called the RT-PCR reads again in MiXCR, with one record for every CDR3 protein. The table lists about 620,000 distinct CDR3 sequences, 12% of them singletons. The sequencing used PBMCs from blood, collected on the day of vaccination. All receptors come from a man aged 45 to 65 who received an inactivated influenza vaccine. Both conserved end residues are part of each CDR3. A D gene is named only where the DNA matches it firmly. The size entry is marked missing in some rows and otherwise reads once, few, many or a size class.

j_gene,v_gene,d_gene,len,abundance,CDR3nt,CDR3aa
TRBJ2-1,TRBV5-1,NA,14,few,TGCGCCAGCAGCTTGGACAGGGGGGGAGTTGAGCAGTTCTTC,CASSLDRGGVEQFF
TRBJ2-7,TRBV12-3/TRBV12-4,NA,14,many,TGTGCCAGCAGTCCGCGTTCCGGCCAGATTATCCAGTACTTC,CASSPRSGQIIQYF
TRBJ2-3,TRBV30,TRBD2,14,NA,TGTGCCTGGGGGTTAACCGGGACTAGCCCCCGTGTCATTTTT,CAWGLTGTSPRVIF
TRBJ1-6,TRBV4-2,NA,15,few,TGTGCCAGCAGCCAAGTCACCAACGGGAATTCACCCCTCCACTTT,CASSQVTNGNSPLHF
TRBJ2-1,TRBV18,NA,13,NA,TGTGCCAGCTCACCACCGGGGATGCATGAGCAGTTCTTC,CASSPPGMHEQFF
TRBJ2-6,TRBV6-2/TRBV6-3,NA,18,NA,TGTGCCAGCAGTTATGGCGTCCCTCGGGGTTCTGGGGCCAACGTCCTGACTTTC,CASSYGVPRGSGANVLTF
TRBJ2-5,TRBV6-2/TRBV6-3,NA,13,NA,TGTGCCAGCAGTACAACCTCCTGGGAGACCCAGTACTTC,CASSTTSWETQYF
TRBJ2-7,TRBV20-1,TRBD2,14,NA,TGCAGTGCTAGGCTGACTAGCGGGGGTGACGAGCAGTACTTC,CSARLTSGGDEQYF
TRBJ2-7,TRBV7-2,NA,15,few,TGTGCCAGCAGGGGACCGGGACAACCCTCCTACGAGCAGTACTTC,CASRGPGQPSYEQYF
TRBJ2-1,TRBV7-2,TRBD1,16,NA,TGTGCCAGCAGCTTAATTTCCGGGACAGCTTACAATGAGCAGTTCTTC,CASSLISGTAYNEQFF
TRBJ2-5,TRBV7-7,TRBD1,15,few,TGTGCCAGCAGCCCGGGACAGGGAGGAGGAGAGACCCAGTACTTC,CASSPGQGGGETQYF
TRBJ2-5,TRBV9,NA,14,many,TGTGCCAGCAGCCCCCCTGGGGTCCAAGAGACCCAGTACTTC,CASSPPGVQETQYF
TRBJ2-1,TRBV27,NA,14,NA,TGTGCCTGCAGCTACCGCGGGGGCCCCAATGAGCAGTTCTTC,CACSYRGGPNEQFF
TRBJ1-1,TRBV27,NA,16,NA,TGTGCCAGCAGTTTACTGGACCCGCGGACTGGCACTGAAGCTTTCTTT,CASSLLDPRTGTEAFF
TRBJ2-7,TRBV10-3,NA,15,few,TGTGCCATCAGTGGCACAGCCGTAGGCTCCTACGAGCAGTACTTC,CAISGTAVGSYEQYF
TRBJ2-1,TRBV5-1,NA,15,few,TGCGCCAGCAGCTTCAGGGTCTCCCGGACGGATGAGCAGTTCTTC,CASSFRVSRTDEQFF
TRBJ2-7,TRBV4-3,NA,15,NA,TGCGCCAGCAGACAAGAGGTACGGCAGGGCTACGAGCAGTACTTC,CASRQEVRQGYEQYF
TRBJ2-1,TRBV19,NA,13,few,TGTGCCAGTAGTATGGACTCATACAATGAGCAGTTCTTC,CASSMDSYNEQFF
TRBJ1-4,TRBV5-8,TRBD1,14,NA,TGTGCCAGCAGCCCGGGACAGGGAATTGAAAAACTGTTTTTT,CASSPGQGIEKLFF
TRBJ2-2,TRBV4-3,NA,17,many,TGCGCCAGCAGCCAAGAGGTGGACTACTCGGGCACCGGGGAGCTGTTTTTT,CASSQEVDYSGTGELFF
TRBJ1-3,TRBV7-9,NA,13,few,TGTGCCAGCAGCCTTCTTACTGGAAACACCATATATTTT,CASSLLTGNTIYF
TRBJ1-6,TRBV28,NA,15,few,TGTGCCAGCAGTTTACAGGGGCTCTCTAATTCACCCCTCCACTTT,CASSLQGLSNSPLHF
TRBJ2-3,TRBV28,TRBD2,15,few,TGTGCCAGCAGCCTAGCGGGAGGCTCGAGGGGGACGCAGTATTTT,CASSLAGGSRGTQYF
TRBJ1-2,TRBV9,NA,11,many,TGTGCCAGCAGCGTAGGGTATGGCTACACCTTC,CASSVGYGYTF
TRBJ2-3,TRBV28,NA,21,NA,TGTGCCAGCAGTTTAACCCTCAGGGGCTCGGGTAGCGGGCTTAGCACAGATACGCAGTATTTT,CASSLTLRGSGSGLSTDTQYF
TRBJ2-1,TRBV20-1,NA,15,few,TGCAGTGCTAGAAATCTTCTACTCTCCTACAATGAGCAGTTCTTC,CSARNLLLSYNEQFF
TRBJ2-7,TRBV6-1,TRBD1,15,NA,TGTGCCAGCAGTGAGAGGGACAGGTACTCCTACGAGCAGTACTTC,CASSERDRYSYEQYF
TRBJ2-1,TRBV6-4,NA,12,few,TGTGCCAGCAGTGACGGGAGATCCGAGCAGTTCTTC,CASSDGRSEQFF
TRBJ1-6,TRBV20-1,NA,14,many,TGCAGTGCTCGGGACGAAGTTGGGTATTCACCCCTCCACTTT,CSARDEVGYSPLHF
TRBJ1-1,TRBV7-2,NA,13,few,TGTGCCAGCAGCGCTGACAGACTCACTGAAGCTTTCTTT,CASSADRLTEAFF
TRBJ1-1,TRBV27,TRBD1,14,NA,TGTGCCAGCAGTCCTTCACCGGGACAGGGAAAAGCTTTCTTT,CASSPSPGQGKAFF
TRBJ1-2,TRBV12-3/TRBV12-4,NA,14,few,TGTGCCAGCAGTTTGGGTCCCGGGGTCTATGGCTACACCTTC,CASSLGPGVYGYTF
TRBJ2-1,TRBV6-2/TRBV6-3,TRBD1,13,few,TGTGCCAGCAGGACGGACAGGTTGGATGAGCAGTTCTTC,CASRTDRLDEQFF
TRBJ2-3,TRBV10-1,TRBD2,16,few,TGCGCCAGCAGTGAGCTAGCGGGGGGGCCCGCAGATACGCAGTATTTT,CASSELAGGPADTQYF
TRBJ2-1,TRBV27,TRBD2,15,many,TGTGCCAGCAGTTTATATAGCGGGGGGTACAATGAGCAGTTCTTC,CASSLYSGGYNEQFF
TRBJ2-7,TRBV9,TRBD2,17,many,TGTGCCAGCAGCGTAGGTATTAGCGGGTCTAACTCCTACGAGCAGTACTTC,CASSVGISGSNSYEQYF
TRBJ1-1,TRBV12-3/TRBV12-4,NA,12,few,TGTGCCAGCAGTTTGCAGGGAACTGAAGCTTTCTTT,CASSLQGTEAFF
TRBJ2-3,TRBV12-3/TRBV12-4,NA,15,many,TGTGCCAGCAGCTCGGTAGGGGTAGATGCAGATACGCAGTATTTT,CASSSVGVDADTQYF
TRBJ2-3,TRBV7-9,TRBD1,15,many,TGTGCCAGCAGTTACCCGGGACAGGGGATAGATACGCAGTATTTT,CASSYPGQGIDTQYF
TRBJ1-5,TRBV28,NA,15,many,TGTGCCAGCAGTCGGACGACCGTCCGCAATCAGCCCCAGCATTTT,CASSRTTVRNQPQHF
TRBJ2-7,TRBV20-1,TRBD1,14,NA,TGCAGTGCTCGAACCGGGACAGAAGTCTACGAGCAGTACTTC,CSARTGTEVYEQYF
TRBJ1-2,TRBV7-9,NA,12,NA,TGTGCCAGCAGGGATACAGGGCCCCGGATGACCTTC,CASRDTGPRMTF
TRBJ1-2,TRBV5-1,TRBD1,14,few,TGCGCCAGCAGCGAAAAGGGACAGGGGAGCGGCTACACCTTC,CASSEKGQGSGYTF
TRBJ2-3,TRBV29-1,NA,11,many,TGCAGCGTTGAGAGCACAGATACGCAGTATTTT,CSVESTDTQYF
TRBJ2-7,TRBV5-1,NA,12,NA,TGCGCCAGCACGTCTTTAGGGTTCGAGCAGTACTTC,CASTSLGFEQYF
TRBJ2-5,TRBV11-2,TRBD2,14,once,TGTGCCAGCAGCTTCTCCACCGGGGGGGAGACCCAGTACTTC,CASSFSTGGETQYF
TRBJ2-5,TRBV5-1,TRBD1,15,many,TGCGCCAGCAGCTCGGGACAGGGGTTCGGAGAGACCCAGTACTTC,CASSSGQGFGETQYF
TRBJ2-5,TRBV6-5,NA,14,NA,TGTGCCAGCAGTTCCTGGCGTTCGGGAAAGACCCAGTACTTC,CASSSWRSGKTQYF
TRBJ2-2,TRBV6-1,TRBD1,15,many,TGTGCCATCGCCCCGACAGGGGGCTATACCGGGGAGCTGTTTTTT,CAIAPTGGYTGELFF
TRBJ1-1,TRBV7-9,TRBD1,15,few,TGTGCCAGCAGCCTGACAGGGGGGCGGGACACTGAAGCTTTCTTT,CASSLTGGRDTEAFF
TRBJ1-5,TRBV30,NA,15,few,TGTGCCTGGAGCCCCGACTTGGGCGGCAATCAGCCCCAGCATTTT,CAWSPDLGGNQPQHF